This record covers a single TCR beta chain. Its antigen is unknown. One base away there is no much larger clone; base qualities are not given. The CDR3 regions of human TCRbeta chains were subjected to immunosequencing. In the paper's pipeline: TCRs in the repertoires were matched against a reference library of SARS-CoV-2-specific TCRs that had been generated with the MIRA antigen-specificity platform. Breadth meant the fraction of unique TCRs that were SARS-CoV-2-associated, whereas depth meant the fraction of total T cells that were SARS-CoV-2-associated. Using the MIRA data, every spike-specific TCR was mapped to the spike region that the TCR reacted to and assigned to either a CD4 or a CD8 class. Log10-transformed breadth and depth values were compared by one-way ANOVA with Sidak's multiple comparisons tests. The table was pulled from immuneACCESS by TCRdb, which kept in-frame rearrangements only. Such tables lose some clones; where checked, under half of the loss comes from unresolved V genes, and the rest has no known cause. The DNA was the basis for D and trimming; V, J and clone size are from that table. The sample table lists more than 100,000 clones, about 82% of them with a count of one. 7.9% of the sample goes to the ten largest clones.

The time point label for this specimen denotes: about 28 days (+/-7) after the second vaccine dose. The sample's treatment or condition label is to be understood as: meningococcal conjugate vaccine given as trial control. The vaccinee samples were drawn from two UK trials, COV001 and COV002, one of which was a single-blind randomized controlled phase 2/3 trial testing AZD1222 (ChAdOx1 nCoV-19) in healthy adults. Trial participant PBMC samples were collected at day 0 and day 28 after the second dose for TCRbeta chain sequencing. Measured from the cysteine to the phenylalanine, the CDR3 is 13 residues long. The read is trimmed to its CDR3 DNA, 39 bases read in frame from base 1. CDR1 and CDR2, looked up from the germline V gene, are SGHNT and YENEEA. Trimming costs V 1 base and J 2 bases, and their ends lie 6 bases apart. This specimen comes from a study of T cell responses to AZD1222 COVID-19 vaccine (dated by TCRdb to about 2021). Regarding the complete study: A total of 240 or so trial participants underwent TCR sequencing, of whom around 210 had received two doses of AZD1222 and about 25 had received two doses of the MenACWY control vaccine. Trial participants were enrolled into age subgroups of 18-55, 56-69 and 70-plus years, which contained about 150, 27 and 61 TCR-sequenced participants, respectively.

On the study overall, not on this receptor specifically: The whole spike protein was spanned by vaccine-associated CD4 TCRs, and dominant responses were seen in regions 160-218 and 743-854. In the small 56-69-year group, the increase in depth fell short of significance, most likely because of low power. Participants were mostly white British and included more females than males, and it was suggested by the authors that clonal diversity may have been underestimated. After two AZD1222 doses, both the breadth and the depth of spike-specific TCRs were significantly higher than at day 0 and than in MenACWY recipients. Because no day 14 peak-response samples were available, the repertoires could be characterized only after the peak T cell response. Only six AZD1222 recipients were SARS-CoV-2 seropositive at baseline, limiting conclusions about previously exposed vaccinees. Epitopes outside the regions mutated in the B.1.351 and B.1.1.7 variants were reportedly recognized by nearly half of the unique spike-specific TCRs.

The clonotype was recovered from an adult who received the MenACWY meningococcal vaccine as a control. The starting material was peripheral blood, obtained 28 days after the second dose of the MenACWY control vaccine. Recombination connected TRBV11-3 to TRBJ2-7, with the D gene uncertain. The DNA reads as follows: TGTGCCAGCAGCTTAGCTCCCGCCTACGAGCAGTACTTC. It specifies CASSLAPAYEQYF. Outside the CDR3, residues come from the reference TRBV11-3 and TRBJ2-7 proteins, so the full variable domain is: EAGVVQSPRYKIIEKKQPVAFWCNPISGHNTLYWYLQNLGQGPELLIRYENEEAVDDSQLPKDRFSAERLKGVDSTLKIQPAELGDSAVYLCASSLAPAYEQYFGPGTRLTVT.